These 26 T cell receptor beta chains came from one sample sequenced in a study of CD8 T cells in ankylosing spondylitis. One entry per CDR3 protein, called by TCRdb with MiXCR from the 5' RACE reads. The table shows about 160,000 distinct CDR3 sequences, with 15% to 20% occurring only once. The sequenced sample consisted of blood, either unsorted or a sorted T cell fraction (not recorded which). The receptor set was obtained from a male donor with ankylosing spondylitis or in good health (not recorded which).

A word on this clonotype: A junction boundary mismatches the germline segment, possibly from a read error. The chain links TRBV5-1 to TRBJ2-6; tentatively, D is TRBD1 (6 bases). Looked up from germline, CDR1 is SGHRS and CDR2 is YFSETQ. The CDR3 is made up of 19 amino acids. The chain's CDR3 is CASSLEGGKGSSGTNVLTF. DNA for the CDR3: TGCGCCAGCAGCTTGGAAGGGGGTAAAGGAAGCTCTGGGACCAACGTCCTGACTTTC.

For the CDR3, the DNA is TGTGCCAGCAGTTCCTTACAACCCCGAGAGCAGTACTTC. Translated: CASSSLQPREQYF. This chain connects TRBV27 to TRBJ2-7, with D unclear. This CDR3 spans 13 amino acids. Germline-derived CDR1 and CDR2 are MNHEY and SMNVEV (reference sequence). Between the trimmed V and J ends, which lost 4 bases and 7 bases, there was a span of 14 bases.

The rearrangement links TRBV27 to TRBJ1-1; no definite D call. Trimming pared 8 bases from V and 1 base from J, leaving 11 bases between. The CDR3 runs to 13 residues. The germline gives CDR1 MNHEY, CDR2 SMNVEV (reference sequence). The CDR3 here is CASLGAWNTEAFF. CDR3 bases: TGTGCCAGCCTCGGCGCTTGGAACACTGAAGCTTTCTTT.

There are a few counts of this clonotype. The chain carries TRBV5-1 and TRBJ2-2; D tentatively reads TRBD1 or TRBD2 (5 bases each). Germline CDR1 is SGHRS and CDR2 is YFSETQ. The CDR3 runs to 14 residues. The germline V and J ends were trimmed by 5 bases and 6 bases, with 14 bases remaining between them. The chain's CDR3 is CASRPGQAAGELFF. DNA for the CDR3: TGCGCCAGCAGGCCGGGGCAAGCGGCCGGGGAGCTGTTTTTT.

As concerns this clonotype: Possible read error: a much larger clone is one base away. Likely a read error: the CDR3 ends without its conserved phenylalanine or tryptophan. J is TRBJ1-1 and V is TRBV5-1; D is perhaps TRBD1 (5 bases). Between the trimmed V and J ends, which lost 3 bases and 5 bases, there was a span of 17 bases. Germline V gene data show CDR1 as SGHRS and CDR2 as YFSETQ. The CDR3 is 15 residues long. CDR3 amino acids: CASSSGTLRGTEAFL. The CDR3 DNA reads TGCGCCAGCAGCTCAGGGACCCTCCGGGGAACTGAAGCTTTCCTT.

Many counts were recorded for this clonotype. The CDR3 loop reads CATSDSGRVYNEQFF. In nucleotides, the CDR3 is TGTGCCACCAGTGATTCCGGCAGGGTCTACAATGAGCAGTTCTTC. This rearrangement joins TRBV24-1 to TRBJ2-1; a possible D gene is TRBD1 (5 bases). Trimming removed 2 bases from V and 3 bases from J, with 10 bases in between. CDR1 is KGHDR, CDR2 SFDVKD, per germline. CDR3 size: 15 residues.

The table lists this clonotype with a few counts. The rearrangement uses TRBV7-3 and TRBJ2-3; D may be TRBD2 (6 bases). CDR3 size: 17 residues. Germline V gene data show CDR1 as SGHTA and CDR2 as FQGTGA. V lost 4 bases and J lost 1, with 18 bases in between. The CDR3 loop reads CASSSRSSARGTDTQYF. CDR3 DNA: TGTGCCAGCAGCTCACGATCTAGCGCCCGAGGCACAGATACGCAGTATTTT.

This clonotype showed up many times. The V and J genes are TRBV10-3 and TRBJ2-7, with 9 bases fitting TRBD1. The length of the CDR3 is 14 residues. CDR1 and CDR2 from the germline V gene are ENHRY and SYGVKD. V shed 2 bases and J 7 bases; nucleotides not matched to a gene: 6. As DNA, the CDR3 is TGTGCCATCAGTGAGCCGGACAGGGGCCGAGAGCAGTACTTC. Translating gives CAISEPDRGREQYF.

This clonotype was counted ten times or more. The chain recombines TRBV12-3 or TRBV12-4 with TRBJ1-1; possibly TRBD1 for D (6 bases). The CDR3 length is 14 residues. Trimming removed 7 bases from V and 3 bases from J, with 15 bases in between. CDR3 sequence reads: CASTTASGDTEAFF. The CDR3 coding sequence is TGTGCCAGCACAACCGCGTCAGGGGACACTGAAGCTTTCTTT.

V and J are TRBV6-5 and TRBJ2-2; a weak D match, TRBD2 (6 bases). This CDR3 has 16 residues. CDR1 is MNHEY and CDR2 is SVGAGI in the germline V gene. V was clipped by 3 bases and J by 0 bases, with 11 bases between them. The CDR3 DNA reads as TGTGCCAGCAGTTATCGGGGGACCTCGAACACCGGGGAGCTGTTTTTT. Translating it yields CASSYRGTSNTGELFF.

This clonotype was recorded at least ten times. Sequence at one end of the junction differs from germline and may be a read error. This chain joins TRBV25-1 and TRBJ2-1; D is unclear. Germline V gives CDR1 MGHDK, CDR2 SYGVNS. The CDR3 contains 11 residues. The CDR3 here is CASIEVGEQFF. In nucleotides, the CDR3 is TGTGCCAGCATTGAAGTAGGTGAGCAGTTCTTC.

This clonotype was recorded many times. The chain has TRBV12-3 or TRBV12-4 and TRBJ2-5; 7 bases fit TRBD1. CDR3 length: 15 amino acids. Unmatched junction bases numbered 7, after V lost 1 base and J lost 5 bases. The CDR3 DNA reads TGTGCCAGCAGTTTAGGGAACAGGGGTTGGGAGACCCAGTACTTC. This encodes CASSLGNRGWETQYF.

This rearrangement joins TRBV11-2 to TRBJ2-5; 10 bases match TRBD2. V lost 3 bases, J lost 3 bases, and 4 bases stayed unmatched. This CDR3 has 15 amino acids. The germline V gene has CDR1 SGHAT and CDR2 FQNNGV. DNA for the CDR3: TGTGCCAGCAGCTTCCGAGGACTAGCGGAAGAGACCCAGTACTTC. Protein sequence: CASSFRGLAEETQYF.

The chain is built from TRBV7-2 and TRBJ2-7; 12 bases are a match to TRBD2. There are 17 residues in the CDR3. Unmatched junction bases numbered 10, after V lost 2 bases and J lost 5 bases. Per germline, CDR1 SGHTA and CDR2 FQGNSA. DNA of the CDR3: TGTGCCAGCAGCTTATCCCTTACTCTAGCGGGGGGGGACGAGCAGTACTTC. Amino acids: CASSLSLTLAGGDEQYF.

This clonotype was counted many times. This chain links TRBV2 with TRBJ2-7; TRBD1 agrees at 7 bases. Germline-derived CDR1 and CDR2 are SNHLY and FYNNEI. Trimming took 2 bases from V and 6 from J; bases not matched to a gene: 13. The CDR3 has 16 amino acids. The CDR3 reads CASSELGSVTGVEQYF. Written as DNA, the CDR3 is TGTGCCAGCAGTGAACTCGGTTCTGTTACAGGGGTCGAGCAGTACTTC.

Note on this clonotype: Germline and junction disagree at one end, which may indicate a read error. This sequence joins TRBV20-1 and TRBJ2-1, with no clear D. This CDR3 spans 11 amino acids. Per the germline V gene, CDR1 is DFQATT and CDR2 is SNEGSKA (reference sequence). CDR3 residues: CSASRNNDQFF. The CDR3 DNA reads TGCAGTGCTAGTCGTAACAATGATCAGTTCTTC.

The V gene is TRBV5-6, the J gene TRBJ1-5; D unclear. The ends were cut back, 1 base at V and 5 bases at J, with 7 bases in the middle. The CDR3 is 13 amino acids. Germline V gene lookup returns CDR1 SGHDT and CDR2 YYEEEE. The CDR3 bases are TGTGCCAGCAGCTTGTACCGCGATCAGCCCCAGCATTTT. The encoded protein is CASSLYRDQPQHF.

The sample holds many counts of this clonotype. The chain recombines TRBV12-3 or TRBV12-4 with TRBJ2-7; 8 nucleotides agree with TRBD1. This CDR3 comprises 16 residues. V was clipped by 3 bases and J by 5 bases; unmatched bases: 12. The CDR3, as DNA: TGTGCCAGCAGTTTCCCCCCCCCCGGACAGGGCCACGAGCAGTACTTC. It is translated as CASSFPPPGQGHEQYF.

This clonotype was found many times. The chain is built from TRBV5-1 and TRBJ2-1; D assignment may be TRBD1 or TRBD2 (5 bases each). From germline, CDR1 is SGHRS and CDR2 YFSETQ. Trimming cost V 0 bases and J 8 bases, with 15 bases left between them. This CDR3 contains 15 residues. This CDR3 is CASSLGDPGRDEQFF. The CDR3 DNA follows: TGCGCCAGCAGCTTGGGGGACCCGGGCCGCGATGAGCAGTTCTTC.

Many counts were recorded for this clonotype. The chain uses TRBV29-1 and TRBJ2-7; TRBD1 aligns across 9 bases. Germline V gives CDR1 SQVTM, CDR2 ANQGSEA. There are 14 residues in the CDR3. The junction had 6 bases not matched to a gene; V was cut back by 3 bases and J by 3 bases. DNA for the CDR3: TGCAGCGTTGACTCCGGGACAGGGCTCTACGAGCAGTACTTC. Its protein is CSVDSGTGLYEQYF.

This clonotype was counted at least ten times. The V and J genes are TRBV5-8 and TRBJ2-1; D is ambiguous. This CDR3 is 15 amino acids long. Looked up from germline, CDR1 is SGHTS and CDR2 is YDEGEE. Trimming took 0 bases from V and 0 from J, leaving 7 bases between them. The DNA for the CDR3 is TGTGCCAGCAGCTTGGGGCAAAACTCCTACAATGAGCAGTTCTTC. Its translation: CASSLGQNSYNEQFF.

This clonotype has a count of ten or more. The CDR3, as DNA: TGCAGTGCCCTGCGAGCCTCTGGCTCCTACAATGAGCAGTTCTTC. Residues: CSALRASGSYNEQFF. The chain combines TRBV20-1 with TRBJ2-1; D is undetermined. CDR3 length equals 15 residues. Germline CDR1 reads DFQATT; CDR2 reads SNEGSKA (reference sequence). V was clipped by 6 bases and J by 0 bases, with 15 bases between them.

The chain employs TRBV12-3 or TRBV12-4 and TRBJ1-4; maybe TRBD1 (6 bases). The CDR3 spans 14 residues. Trimming cost V 5 bases and J 4 bases, with 11 bases left between them. The DNA for the CDR3 is TGTGCCAGCAGTCGGACAGCAGATAATGAAAAACTGTTTTTT. Translating it yields CASSRTADNEKLFF.

In its sample, this clonotype was seen many times. V is TRBV20-1 and J is TRBJ1-4; tentatively, D is TRBD1 (5 bases). V gave up 5 bases and J gave up 9 bases, with 16 bases separating them. CDR1 and CDR2 from the germline V gene are DFQATT and SNEGSKA (reference sequence). The CDR3 contains 13 residues. CDR3 bases: TGCAGTGCTGGAAGTAGGGGTCCGAAAAAACTGTTTTTT. Translating it yields CSAGSRGPKKLFF.

In this sample, this clonotype turned up a few times. The chain employs TRBV7-2 and TRBJ2-7, with 9 bases matching TRBD2. Trimming at V came to 5 bases and at J to 6 bases, leaving 11 bases not matched to a gene. The CDR3 contains 15 residues. Per the germline V gene, CDR1 is SGHTA and CDR2 is FQGNSA. CDR3 amino acids: CASSNFIAGVSEQYF. The CDR3 DNA sequence: TGTGCCAGCAGCAACTTCATAGCGGGAGTAAGCGAGCAGTACTTC.

This clonotype occurred many times. The genes are TRBV5-1 and TRBJ2-2; D unresolved. This CDR3 comprises 13 residues. V was cut by 4 bases and J by 6 bases, with 10 bases left in between. From germline, CDR1 is SGHRS and CDR2 YFSETQ. The CDR3 spells CASSLAIAGELFF. As DNA, the CDR3 is TGCGCCAGCAGCCTCGCGATAGCCGGGGAGCTGTTTTTT.